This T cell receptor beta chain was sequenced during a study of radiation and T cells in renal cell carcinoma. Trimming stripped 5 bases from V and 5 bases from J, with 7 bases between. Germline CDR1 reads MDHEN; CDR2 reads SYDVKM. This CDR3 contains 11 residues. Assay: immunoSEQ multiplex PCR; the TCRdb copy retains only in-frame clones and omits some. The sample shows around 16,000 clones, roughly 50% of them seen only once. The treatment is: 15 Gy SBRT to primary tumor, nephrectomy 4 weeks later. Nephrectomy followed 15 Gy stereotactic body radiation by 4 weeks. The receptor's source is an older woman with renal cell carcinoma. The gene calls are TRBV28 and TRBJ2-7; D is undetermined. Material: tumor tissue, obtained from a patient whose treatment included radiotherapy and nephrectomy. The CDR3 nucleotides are TGTGCCAGCAGTGTTCCCAACGAGCAGTACTTC. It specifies CASSVPNEQYF.